The 9 T cell receptor beta chains in this list originate from one sample, sequenced in a study of OX40 agonist ivuxolimab in advanced cancers. TCRdb's copy holds only in-frame clones and misses some; the assay was immunoSEQ multiplex PCR. The sample consists of 82,000 or so clones, about 90% of them appearing once. Material: CD4+ or CD8+ T cells sorted from blood, obtained in a trial of the OX40 agonist ivuxolimab. These receptors were obtained from an adult with an advanced solid tumor such as melanoma, head and neck, liver or kidney cancer.

The chain joins TRBV2 to TRBJ2-1; TRBD1 matches at 8 bases. The CDR3 has 15 amino acids. Germline CDR1 is SNHLY and CDR2 is FYNNEI. V lost 4 bases, J lost 4 bases, and 6 bases stayed unmatched. CDR3 region: CASSVARGPYNEQFF. Here the CDR3 DNA reads TGTGCCAGCAGTGTGGCCAGGGGGCCATACAATGAGCAGTTCTTC. Together with reference TRBV2 and TRBJ2-1, the CDR3 gives the full variable domain: EPEVTQTPSHQVTQMGQEVILRCVPISNHLYFYWYRQILGQKVEFLVSFYNNEISEKSEIFDDQFSVERPDGSNFTLKIRSTKLEDSAMYFCASSVARGPYNEQFFGPGTRLTVL.

The V call is TRBV19, the J call TRBJ1-4; TRBD1 is a possible D gene (6 bases). CDR3 length equals 12 residues. The V end lost 7 bases, the J end lost 7 bases, and 10 bases lay between the germline ends. CDR1 is LNHDA and CDR2 is SQIVND in the germline V gene (reference sequence). In nucleotides, the CDR3 is TGTGCCAGTACAGGGGTTGGTGAAAAACTGTTTTTT. Amino acid sequence: CASTGVGEKLFF.

The chain has TRBV7-2 and TRBJ2-2; D not certain. This CDR3 has 13 residues. Trimming stripped 4 bases from V and 6 bases from J, with 9 bases between. The germline V gene encodes CDR1 SGHTA and CDR2 FQGNSA. The CDR3 bases are TGTGCCAGCAGCTCTCAGTTAGCCGGGGAGCTGTTTTTT. Protein sequence: CASSSQLAGELFF.

The V gene is TRBV29-1, the J gene TRBJ2-2; a possible D gene is TRBD2 (6 bases). The CDR3 is 14 amino acids. With 3 bases removed from V and 6 bases from J, the gap between germline ends came to 14 bases. CDR1 is SQVTM, CDR2 ANQGSEA, per germline. CDR3 bases: TGCAGCGTTGACGGCGTTCGGGACTCCGGGGAGCTGTTTTTT. Translation: CSVDGVRDSGELFF.

Comments on this clone: The junction does not match germline at one end; this may be a read error. The rearrangement links TRBV5-6 to TRBJ2-5, with unresolved D. The CDR3 has 13 residues. Germline-derived CDR1 and CDR2 are SGHDT and YYEEEE. CDR3 sequence (DNA): TGTGCCAGCAGCCTCCAGCCTCAAGGGACCCAGTACTTC. Translation: CASSLQPQGTQYF.

The CDR3 loop reads CASSFEALLEQFF. CDR3 DNA: TGCGCCAGCAGCTTCGAAGCACTACTCGAGCAGTTCTTC. The chain has TRBV5-1 and TRBJ2-1, with no clear D. V gave up 2 bases and J gave up 10 bases, with 13 bases separating them. This CDR3 is 13 amino acids long. Germline CDR1 SGHRS, CDR2 YFSETQ.

The sample holds one count of this clone. The rearrangement uses TRBV19 and TRBJ2-7; 7 bases line up with TRBD1. V was pared by 6 bases and J by 6 bases, with 5 bases of the junction left unmatched. The V gene's germline CDR1 is LNHDA and CDR2 SQIVND (reference sequence). The CDR3 runs 12 residues. The CDR3 here is CASSKDRVEQYF. In nucleotides, the CDR3 is TGTGCCAGTAGCAAAGACAGGGTCGAGCAGTACTTC.

This rearrangement joins TRBV30 to TRBJ1-2; 8 bases line up with TRBD1. This CDR3 is built from 11 residues. Germline lookup yields CDR1 GTSNPN and CDR2 SVGIG (reference sequence). Trimming cost V 7 bases and J 10 bases; bases outside gene matches: 8. The chain's CDR3 is CAFQGAGDYTF. In DNA, the CDR3 is TGTGCCTTTCAGGGGGCGGGAGACTACACCTTC.

DNA of the CDR3: TGTGCCAGAAGCTACCCTTCGGGCTACAATCAGCCCCAGCATTTT. This gives the protein CARSYPSGYNQPQHF. J is TRBJ1-5 and V is TRBV5-3; the D is unclear. TRBV5-3 is assigned to the ORF class and has an uncertain function. V was shortened by 3 bases and J by 3 bases, with 13 bases between the two germline ends. The CDR3 length is 15 residues.